Only a few counts were recorded for the clone carrying this T cell receptor (beta chain). V lost 3 bases and J lost 0, with 14 bases in between. The CDR3 spans 17 residues. Looked up from germline, CDR1 is KGHDR and CDR2 is SFDVKD. These data are taken from a study of T-cell reconstitution after alpha-beta-depleted transplantation in children. Preparing the TCRbeta library involved the use of unique molecular identifiers. MiXCR was run by TCRdb on the PCR reads, yielding one entry per CDR3 protein. The sample shows some 390,000 distinct CDR3 sequences, around 21% of them seen only once. The V gene is TRBV24-1, the J gene TRBJ2-1; the D is unclear. This clonotype was sampled from a human donor who donated a stem cell graft to a child with acute myeloid leukemia. This sample comprised PBMCs from the stem cell graft donor, obtained from the stem cell graft. CDR3 sequence: CATSDLSRARSYNEQFF. CDR3 nucleotide sequence: TGTGCCACCAGTGATCTATCTCGCGCTCGCTCCTACAATGAGCAGTTCTTC.